This is a list of T cell receptor beta chains from one sample in a study of blood T cell repertoires in COVID-19. The method was immunoSEQ multiplex PCR; TCRdb's version includes in-frame clones alone and lacks a portion of them. The sample has about 200,000 clones; 87% are singletons. The sequencing sample was made of peripheral blood. Source of these receptors: a man in his 60s with active or convalescent COVID-19. Each CDR3 is given with its conserved first and last residue. Each record gives: clone size, J gene, V gene, D gene, CDR3 protein, CDR3 DNA. The D gene is left open where the match is weak. Size is stated for part of the rows, as once, few or many counts, or as a class when the clone is expanded.

NA,TRBJ2-5,TRBV4-1,TRBD1,CASSRGTGVQETQYF,TGCGCCAGCAGCCGCGGGACAGGGGTTCAAGAGACCCAGTACTTC
NA,TRBJ2-5,TRBV19,TRBD2,CASSMGQTSGDETQYF,TGTGCCAGTAGTATGGGTCAGACTAGCGGGGACGAGACCCAGTACTTC
NA,TRBJ2-3,TRBV9,NA,CASSGDSGIGDTQYF,TGTGCCAGCAGCGGGGACTCCGGGATAGGGGATACGCAGTATTTT
NA,TRBJ1-2,TRBV24-1,TRBD1,CATSDFTGDGYTF,TGTGCCACCAGTGATTTTACAGGGGATGGCTACACCTTC
NA,TRBJ2-1,TRBV11-3,NA,CASSLSGSPGEQFF,TGTGCCAGCAGCTTGTCAGGCTCCCCAGGGGAGCAGTTCTTC
NA,TRBJ1-2,TRBV7-9,TRBD1,CASSRAGTEGYTF,TGTGCCAGCAGCCGGGCGGGGACAGAAGGCTACACCTTC
NA,TRBJ2-7,TRBV5-6,NA,CASSLWGPGDSYEQYF,TGTGCCAGCAGCTTGTGGGGTCCAGGGGACTCCTACGAGCAGTACTTC
NA,TRBJ1-2,TRBV9,TRBD1,CASSAGLGQGGNYGYTF,TGTGCCAGCAGCGCTGGCCTCGGACAGGGGGGTAACTATGGCTACACCTTC
NA,TRBJ1-6,TRBV7-9,TRBD1,CASRARTGLDSPLHF,TGTGCCAGCAGGGCACGGACAGGGTTGGATTCACCCCTCCACTTT
NA,TRBJ1-6,TRBV5-6,NA,CASSLWASSYNSPLHF,TGTGCCAGCAGCTTGTGGGCCAGCTCCTATAATTCACCCCTCCACTTT
NA,TRBJ2-1,TRBV6-4,TRBD2,CASSDGTSGGNEQFF,TGTGCCAGCAGTGACGGGACTAGCGGGGGTAATGAGCAGTTCTTC
NA,TRBJ1-1,TRBV14,NA,CASSQDLRMNTEAFF,TGTGCCAGCAGCCAAGATCTCAGAATGAACACTGAAGCTTTCTTT
few,TRBJ2-5,TRBV7-2,TRBD2,CASSPRLAGRETQYF,TGTGCCAGCAGTCCTAGACTAGCGGGGAGGGAGACCCAGTACTTC
NA,TRBJ2-1,TRBV5-1,TRBD1,CASSFGQENNEQFF,TGCGCCAGCAGCTTTGGACAGGAGAACAATGAGCAGTTCTTC
NA,TRBJ2-7,TRBV9,TRBD2,CASSVCGGPVYEQYF,TGTGCCAGCAGCGTATGCGGGGGGCCCGTCTACGAGCAGTACTTC
NA,TRBJ1-6,TRBV12-3/TRBV12-4,NA,CASSSSRDSPLHF,TGTGCCAGCAGTTCCTCCAGGGATTCACCCCTCCACTTT
once,TRBJ1-2,TRBV5-4,TRBD1,CASSGQGDVVGGYTF,TGTGCCAGCAGCGGACAGGGGGACGTCGTGGGTGGCTACACCTTC
NA,TRBJ1-6,TRBV2,NA,CASRDSLRSPLHF,TGTGCCAGCAGGGACAGCCTGCGATCACCCCTCCACTTT
NA,TRBJ2-2,TRBV23-1,NA,CASSQSQVSPRTNTGELFF,TGCGCCAGCAGTCAATCTCAGGTGAGCCCACGGACGAACACCGGGGAGCTGTTTTTT
NA,TRBJ1-6,TRBV19,NA,CASSGQLYNSPLHF,TGTGCCAGTAGTGGACAGCTGTATAATTCACCCCTCCACTTT
NA,TRBJ2-1,TRBV5-1,NA,CASSLRTGSVDNEQFF,TGCGCCAGCAGCTTACGGACCGGTAGCGTCGACAATGAGCAGTTCTTC
NA,TRBJ2-2,TRBV11-2,TRBD1,CASSRRGQSTGELFF,TGTGCCAGCAGCAGACGGGGACAGTCCACCGGGGAGCTGTTTTTT
NA,TRBJ2-3,TRBV18,NA,CASSERTDHTDTQYF,TGTGCCAGCTCCGAGCGGACAGACCACACAGATACGCAGTATTTT